These T cell receptor beta chains were read from a single sample in a study of identical twins. TCRdb processed the 5' RACE reads anew with MiXCR; each CDR3 protein has one entry. The sample records nearly 650,000 distinct CDR3 sequences, 7.1% being singletons. The data also belong to a second study, concerning yellow fever vaccine responses in identical twins.

Sample: PBMCs. Every receptor here comes from a woman aged 18-30 years in good health. Both conserved end residues are part of each CDR3.

j_call v_call cdr3_aa
TRBJ1-1 TRBV28 CASNLDGVRTEAFF
TRBJ2-5 TRBV28 CASSWEEETQYF
TRBJ2-1 TRBV7-8 CASSLGRWDYTYNEQFF
TRBJ1-1 TRBV28 CASSWAPRTEAFF
TRBJ1-6 TRBV15 CATSSGGQSPLHF
TRBJ2-1 TRBV12-3/TRBV12-4 CASNLQGFYNEQFF
TRBJ1-2 TRBV29-1 CSSPEPTGTGYTF
TRBJ1-5 TRBV12-3/TRBV12-4 CAIGQGGQPQHF
TRBJ2-1 TRBV13 CASSSRREQFF
TRBJ2-3 TRBV6-4 CASSSEPSTDTQYF
TRBJ1-1 TRBV7-2 CASSLYGTTHTEAFF
TRBJ1-1 TRBV27 CASTPQGPPFRTEAFF
TRBJ2-1 TRBV3-1 CASSQDLGLAEGSEQFF
TRBJ2-1 TRBV14 CASSQGGQAIEQFF
TRBJ2-4 TRBV4-1 CASFPGASGTRLYF
TRBJ2-7 TRBV10-3 CAIRGSRDSAYEQYF
TRBJ2-3 TRBV9 CASSEVGVPVLLSTDTQYF
TRBJ2-1 TRBV18 CASSPPVGSEQFF
TRBJ1-2 TRBV3-1 CASSQGAPGSYGYTF
TRBJ2-5 TRBV3-1 CASSPQTETQYF
TRBJ2-1 TRBV12-3/TRBV12-4 CASSLGLLNEQFF
TRBJ2-2 TRBV4-1 CASSRAAGALSGELFF
TRBJ1-5 TRBV18 CASSPDGEPQHF
TRBJ2-7 TRBV5-6 CASTPRTRESPYEQYF
TRBJ1-2 TRBV29-1 CSVARDRVGYGYTF
TRBJ1-1 TRBV7-9 CATNTEAFF
TRBJ2-1 TRBV3-1 CASSPWGSHEQFF
TRBJ1-2 TRBV5-1 CASSSRTGGYGYTF
TRBJ2-1 TRBV29-1 CSAEPRGSYNEQFF
TRBJ2-3 TRBV29-1 CSVGGLAGGTDTQYF
TRBJ1-6 TRBV27 CASSSQSTNSPLHF
TRBJ2-3 TRBV5-1 CASSYSGSVVSSNTQYF
TRBJ2-1 TRBV7-8 CASSLWSGTGDNEQFF